This is a list of T cell receptor beta chains from one sample in a study of T cell responses to AZD1222 COVID-19 vaccine. Assay: immunoSEQ multiplex PCR; the TCRdb copy retains only in-frame clones and omits some. The sample lists some 100,000 clones, about 90% occurring once. The source material was peripheral blood, sampled on day 0 of AZD1222 vaccination. The receptors originated from an adult in good health. The conserved cysteine and the conserved F or W are not part of the CDR3 here. Fields, in order: J gene, V gene, CDR3 protein.

J: TRBJ1-3; V: TRBV6-5; CDR3: ASSFTGGVSGNTIY
J: TRBJ1-1; V: TRBV29-1; CDR3: SVEGVRDTEAF
J: TRBJ1-1; V: TRBV27; CDR3: ASSLFGGTEAF
J: TRBJ2-2; V: TRBV11-3; CDR3: ASSLEGATGELF
J: TRBJ1-5; V: TRBV24-1; CDR3: ATSSGQGGTNQPQH
J: TRBJ1-2; V: TRBV10-3; CDR3: AISAIGTGVFGYT
J: TRBJ2-1; V: TRBV4-1; CDR3: ASSQASGRRQNEQF
J: TRBJ2-7; V: TRBV28; CDR3: ASSSGEGDYEQY
J: TRBJ2-2; V: TRBV28; CDR3: ASSFGWGELF
J: TRBJ2-5; V: TRBV7-2; CDR3: ASSWSGRSGETQY
J: TRBJ1-1; V: TRBV5-1; CDR3: ASSPPGGGNTEAF
J: TRBJ2-5; V: TRBV27; CDR3: ASSLSLPTARTQY
J: TRBJ1-5; V: TRBV11-2; CDR3: ASSFTTNQPQH
J: TRBJ1-4; V: TRBV2; CDR3: ASRGSTNEKLF
J: TRBJ1-6; V: TRBV7-2; CDR3: ASSFRGGGLGYNSPLH
J: TRBJ2-7; V: TRBV10-2; CDR3: ASLSGESYEQY
J: TRBJ2-7; V: TRBV14; CDR3: ASSLSGAYEQY
J: TRBJ1-1; V: TRBV5-4; CDR3: ASSIELGNTEAF
J: TRBJ2-7; V: TRBV27; CDR3: ASSRTGYEQY
J: TRBJ2-5; V: TRBV18; CDR3: ASSPRDIQETQY
J: TRBJ2-1; V: TRBV27; CDR3: ASTKDRDHAYNEQF
J: TRBJ2-7; V: TRBV10-3; CDR3: AISEKQGSSYEQY
J: TRBJ2-3; V: TRBV6-6; CDR3: ATRPSTDTQY
J: TRBJ1-3; V: TRBV7-2; CDR3: ASSLGPPSSGNTIY
J: TRBJ1-4; V: TRBV15; CDR3: ATSRDRGGEKLF
J: TRBJ2-5; V: TRBV5-1; CDR3: ASSRLSGSIETQY
J: TRBJ2-7; V: TRBV19; CDR3: ASSIETGPYEQY
J: TRBJ1-4; V: TRBV5-6; CDR3: ASSTATGGSNEKLF
J: TRBJ2-7; V: TRBV27; CDR3: ASSFSGAYEQY
J: TRBJ2-1; V: TRBV7-9; CDR3: ASSSREANEQF
J: TRBJ2-7; V: TRBV5-1; CDR3: ASSPGTSSSYEQY
J: TRBJ1-5; V: TRBV16; CDR3: ASSPNRDRRFNQPQH
J: TRBJ2-7; V: TRBV21-1; CDR3: ASSTDFYEQY
J: TRBJ2-7; V: TRBV30; CDR3: AWSGLAGAYEQY
J: TRBJ2-1; V: TRBV5-4; CDR3: ASSLTSSVAYNEQF
J: TRBJ2-5; V: TRBV6-5; CDR3: ASSYSGGQGGETQY
J: TRBJ2-6; V: TRBV5-4; CDR3: ASSLQFRGYGANVLT
J: TRBJ1-1; V: TRBV29-1; CDR3: SGLTGLNTEAF
J: TRBJ2-7; V: TRBV6-5; CDR3: ATSHNSGSPNEQY
J: TRBJ2-7; V: TRBV4-2; CDR3: ASSQFYAETLHNLPYEQY